This T cell receptor (beta chain) originates from a study of T cells in Graves' hyperthyroidism and ophthalmopathy. TCR beta CDR3 regions were amplified from RNA transcripts. Carried out on the TCR CDR3, a first-round RT-PCR used the HTBI primer set. MiXCR was run by TCRdb on the multiplex PCR reads, yielding one entry per CDR3 protein. The data show 300,000 to 450,000 distinct CDR3 sequences, 15% to 18% seen once. This clonotype was seen repeatedly, ten times or more. The antigen is not known. The study's findings and limits: Before onset, by a median of about seven months, the model predicted ophthalmopathy. In blood, most of the thyroid clonotypes expanded above 0.001 were also present.

The authors took PBMCs from 10 ml fresh peripheral blood. The source is a young woman with Graves' hyperthyroidism that later progressed to Graves' ophthalmopathy. The material sequenced was blood.

The CDR3 DNA is TGCAGTCTCCCGCGGCGGGAGGGATCCACCTACGAGCAGTACTTC. It is translated as CSLPRREGSTYEQYF. V gene TRBV20-1 combines with J gene TRBJ2-7; 9 nucleotides line up with TRBD2. Germline trimming cut 8 bases from V and 2 bases from J; bases unmatched to any gene: 13. Germline values: CDR1 DFQATT, CDR2 SNEGSKA (reference sequence). The CDR3 has 15 amino acids.